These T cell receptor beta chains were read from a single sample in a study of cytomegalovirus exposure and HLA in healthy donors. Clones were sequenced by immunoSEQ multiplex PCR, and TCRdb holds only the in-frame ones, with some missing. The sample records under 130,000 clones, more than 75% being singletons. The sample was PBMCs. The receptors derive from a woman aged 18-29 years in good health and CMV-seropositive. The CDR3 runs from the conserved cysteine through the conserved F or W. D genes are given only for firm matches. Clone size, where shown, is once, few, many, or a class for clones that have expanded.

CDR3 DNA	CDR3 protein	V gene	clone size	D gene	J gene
TGTGCCAGCGGCCGGGACAGGAACACTGAAGCTTTCTTT	CASGRDRNTEAFF	TRBV2	few	TRBD1	TRBJ1-1
TGTGCCTGGAGTCCAAGGACGGGGGGGGTGAACGAGCAGTACTTC	CAWSPRTGGVNEQYF	TRBV30	-	TRBD2	TRBJ2-7
TGTGCCAGTCAGGGTCGAGAGAACACTGAAGCTTTCTTT	CASQGRENTEAFF	TRBV6-6	-	-	TRBJ1-1
TGTGCCAGCAGCTGCGCCGGGACATGGGACAATCAGCCCCAGCATTTT	CASSCAGTWDNQPQHF	TRBV7-9	once	-	TRBJ1-5
TGTGCCAGCAGCCAAGAGGGCACAAACTATGGCTACACCTTC	CASSQEGTNYGYTF	TRBV4-2	-	-	TRBJ1-2
TGTGCCAGCAGCTTGGCCGGGAGACTAGCGGGATGGAATGAGCAGTTCTTC	CASSLAGRLAGWNEQFF	TRBV5-4	-	TRBD2	TRBJ2-1
TGTGCCAGCAGCTTTGACAACTTCTACGAGCAGTACTTC	CASSFDNFYEQYF	TRBV5-6	-	-	TRBJ2-7
TGTGCCAGCGGTCCTGGCAGGGGACAGGAGACCCAGTACTTC	CASGPGRGQETQYF	TRBV7-9	few	TRBD1	TRBJ2-5
TGTGCCAGCAGTTACTCAGACAGGGGCTACGAGCAGTACTTC	CASSYSDRGYEQYF	TRBV6-5	-	TRBD1	TRBJ2-7
TGTGCCAGCAGCAAGGGACTAGCGGGATTGACAGATACGCAGTATTTT	CASSKGLAGLTDTQYF	TRBV5-4	few	TRBD2	TRBJ2-3
TGTGCCAGCAGCTTGGTTGCGGTCTCCTACGAGCAGTACTTC	CASSLVAVSYEQYF	TRBV5-6	-	-	TRBJ2-7
TGTGCCAGCAGCTTAGTTTCCTCGGGACAGTTCCACAATGAGCAGTTCTTC	CASSLVSSGQFHNEQFF	TRBV7-2	-	TRBD1	TRBJ2-1
TGTGCCAGCAGTTTAACGGCAGGGGCCGTATATGGCTACACCTTC	CASSLTAGAVYGYTF	TRBV27	-	-	TRBJ1-2
TGTGCCAGTGGGGGCGGACCAACCTACAATGAGCAGTTCTTC	CASGGGPTYNEQFF	TRBV2	-	-	TRBJ2-1
TGCGCCAGCAGCCAGTTGAGGGTCTATGGCTACACCTTC	CASSQLRVYGYTF	TRBV4-1	few	-	TRBJ1-2
TGCGCCAGCAGCCTGAACCCGGACAGGATCTACGAGCAGTACTTC	CASSLNPDRIYEQYF	TRBV5-1	-	TRBD1	TRBJ2-7
TGCGCCAGCAGCCAAGAATGGACAGACAATCAGCCCCAGCATTTT	CASSQEWTDNQPQHF	TRBV4-1	few	-	TRBJ1-5
TGTGCCAGCGGCGCGGTGGGACTAGCGGACCTGTACAATGAGCAGTTCTTC	CASGAVGLADLYNEQFF	TRBV27	-	TRBD2	TRBJ2-1
TGTGCCAGCAGCGTGGGACTAGCGGGAGTAAGGGGCTATGAGCAGTTCTTC	CASSVGLAGVRGYEQFF	TRBV9	-	TRBD2	TRBJ2-1
TGTGCCATCAGTGAGGTGGGGGCAGGTGAAGCTTTCTTT	CAISEVGAGEAFF	TRBV10-3	-	-	TRBJ1-1
TGTGCCACCGCACGGGACAGGGGCCAAGAGACCCAGTACTTC	CATARDRGQETQYF	TRBV19	-	TRBD1	TRBJ2-5
TGTGCCAGTGGGGACTGGAGCTCCTACAATGAGCAGTTCTTC	CASGDWSSYNEQFF	TRBV6-1	-	-	TRBJ2-1
TGTGCCAGCAGTTGGGGTGGAGGGAATTCACCCCTCCACTTT	CASSWGGGNSPLHF	TRBV27	-	-	TRBJ1-6
TGTGCCAGTAGACACGACAGGGGATATGGCTACACCTTC	CASRHDRGYGYTF	TRBV19	-	TRBD1	TRBJ1-2
TGCAGCGTTTGGGCCGCCACAGCCACTGAAGCTTTCTTT	CSVWAATATEAFF	TRBV29-1	-	-	TRBJ1-1
TGTGCCAGCAGCGAACCGGGTCGCCCAACGGAAACTGAAGCTTTCTTT	CASSEPGRPTETEAFF	TRBV5-4	-	-	TRBJ1-1
TGTGCCAGCAGTTACTCGAGGGCGGGCAACGAAGCTTTCTTT	CASSYSRAGNEAFF	TRBV6-5	-	-	TRBJ1-1
TGCGCCATCGGGGTATGGACGGGACAGGGGGAATCTCGGGTCTACGAGCAGTACTTC	CAIGVWTGQGESRVYEQYF	TRBV10-2	-	TRBD1	TRBJ2-7
TGTGCCAGCAGCTTAGACGCGCCTCCCAACACCGGGGAGCTGTTTTTT	CASSLDAPPNTGELFF	TRBV11-2	-	-	TRBJ2-2
TGTGCCAGCAGTTTATCAGTGCCTGGGGCCAACGTCCTGACTTTC	CASSLSVPGANVLTF	TRBV28	-	-	TRBJ2-6
TGTGCCAGCAGCTTGGACCTAATGGGGCGGAATAATCAGCCCCAGCATTTT	CASSLDLMGRNNQPQHF	TRBV5-4	-	-	TRBJ1-5
TGTGCCAGCAGTCAACAGGGCGTTTCTCGCACCTTC	CASSQQGVSRTF	TRBV6-1	-	-	TRBJ1-2
TGTGCCAGCAGCTTAAGCTCGGGACAACCCTATGGCTACACCTTC	CASSLSSGQPYGYTF	TRBV7-2	-	-	TRBJ1-2
TGCGCCAGCGCGGCAGGGGGCATTAACACTGAAGCTTTCTTT	CASAAGGINTEAFF	TRBV5-1	-	TRBD1	TRBJ1-1
TGCAGCGTTGAGGGGCAGGGGGTGACAGATACGCAGTATTTT	CSVEGQGVTDTQYF	TRBV29-1	-	TRBD1	TRBJ2-3
TGTGCCAGCAGTAGAAAGACAGGAACCTACGAGCAGTACTTC	CASSRKTGTYEQYF	TRBV2	-	-	TRBJ2-7
TGTGCCAGCAGCGCCGACAGGAGGGCTTTCTTT	CASSADRRAFF	TRBV7-9	-	-	TRBJ1-1
TGTGCCAGCTCACCACCTAACGGCCAAGAGACCCAGTACTTC	CASSPPNGQETQYF	TRBV18	-	-	TRBJ2-5
TGTGCCAGCAGCACCTCTAGCGGGGGGGGCGGGGAGCTGTTTTTT	CASSTSSGGGGELFF	TRBV7-8	once	TRBD2	TRBJ2-2
TGTGCCAGCAGTTTCTCAGGGAATAGCTACGAGCAGTACTTC	CASSFSGNSYEQYF	TRBV27	-	-	TRBJ2-7
TGCAGCGTATCCCTCGTACATTCGTACAATGAGCAGTTCTTC	CSVSLVHSYNEQFF	TRBV29-1	-	-	TRBJ2-1
TGCGCCAGCAGCCAAGACGGGACTACCTTTCGCGAGCAGTACTTC	CASSQDGTTFREQYF	TRBV4-3	-	TRBD2	TRBJ2-7
TGTGCCAGCAGCCTCTCCGGGACAGGGGGCACCGGGGAGCTGTTTTTT	CASSLSGTGGTGELFF	TRBV5-5	-	TRBD1	TRBJ2-2
TGTGCCAGCAGCTGGGCCGGTTCACCCCTCCACTTT	CASSWAGSPLHF	TRBV5-4	-	-	TRBJ1-6